This TCR beta chain was found in a study of response to subunit inactivated influenza vaccine. This CDR3 comprises 16 residues. Germline loops: CDR1 SEHNR, CDR2 FQNEAQ (reference sequence). Between the trimmed V and J ends, which lost 1 base and 0 bases, there was a span of 12 bases. TCRdb recomputed calls from the RT-PCR reads with MiXCR, one row per CDR3 protein. The table records 610,000 or so distinct CDR3 sequences, 13% to 15% of them present only once. The source of this sequence is a man aged 50 or older who received an inactivated influenza vaccine. The V call is TRBV7-9, the J call TRBJ1-2, with a possible D match to TRBD1 (6 bases). This sample comprised PBMCs from blood, obtained roughly 13 days after vaccination. The CDR3, as DNA: TGTGCCAGCAGCTTAGAGGGACAACGATCTAACTATGGCTACACCTTC. It specifies CASSLEGQRSNYGYTF.